This record looks at one T cell receptor (beta chain) sequence and its context. Its antigen is not known. The data stem from a study of T cell responses to AZD1222 COVID-19 vaccine. Study-wide results and limits: Repertoire collection took place solely once the T cell response had peaked.

Profiling relied on immunoSEQ multiplex PCR, and the TCRdb table lists in-frame clones only, not all of them. The sample records more than 90,000 clones, 70% to 85% being singletons. CDR1 is MNHEY and CDR2 is SVGAGI in the germline V gene. There are 15 residues in the CDR3. The V end lost 6 bases, the J end lost 4 bases, and 18 bases lay between the germline ends. The sequencing used peripheral blood, collected 28 days after the second AZD1222 dose. V usage is TRBV6-5 and J usage is TRBJ1-2; tentative D call: TRBD1 (5 bases). The clonotype was recovered from an adult who received the AZD1222 COVID-19 vaccine. The CDR3 sequence: CASSGTGDYSYGYTF. DNA for the CDR3: TGTGCCAGCAGCGGGACTGGCGACTACTCCTATGGCTACACCTTC.